This T cell receptor beta chain was identified during a study of Ad26.COV2.S vaccination and SARS-CoV-2 variants. Across the study: Once, or twice with 56 days between doses, Ad26.COV2.S was given intramuscularly. Findings and limits, study-wide: The breadth of spike-specific CD8+ and CD4+ T cell responses after vaccination was reportedly substantial.

CDR3 size: 17 residues. The V and J ends lost 3 bases and 2 bases, in that order; junction bases with no gene match: 9. CDR1 is MNHNS and CDR2 is SASEGT in the germline V gene. Treatment here: over 15 received Ad26.COV2.S at low or high dose, single or two shots; a few received placebo; per-sample allocation not given. Repertoires come from day 63 after the first vaccine or placebo injection. Participants' vaccine, an Ad26 vector, delivered Wuhan-strain SARS-CoV-2 spike. For this clone: The antigen is undetermined.

Assay used: immunoSEQ multiplex PCR; TCRdb lists only in-frame clones, some missing. The sample contains 300,000 to 400,000 clones, 87% of which appear only once. The sequencing here drew on peripheral blood, taken in a trial of Ad26.COV2.S vaccine versus placebo. V usage is TRBV6-1 and J usage is TRBJ2-7; 11 bases fit TRBD2. This clonotype was sampled from a person aged 18-60 years who received the Ad26.COV2.S COVID-19 vaccine or a placebo. CDR3 in DNA: TGTGCCAGCAGTGAGGTTAGCGGGGGGGCCTTCGCCTACGAGCAGTACTTC. This encodes CASSEVSGGAFAYEQYF.